This paragraph covers one TCR beta chain sequence. The target antigen is unknown. The assay was immunoSEQ multiplex PCR, and TCRdb's table has in-frame clones only and misses some. The data contain about 82,000 clones, about 86% of them singletons. This sample was included in a study of OX40 agonist ivuxolimab in advanced cancers. Study information: It was ivuxolimab, an agonistic anti-OX40 (CD134) antibody, that patients were treated with. In this trial design, patients received ivuxolimab intravenously at 0.01 to 10 mg/kg every 2 weeks. Study observations and caveats: Some patients who did not respond also had low normalized T-cell clonal expansion. CD4+ and CD8+ blood T cells expanded clonally by week 6 at 0.1 to 3.0 mg/kg.

The CDR3 spans 15 residues. V trimming: 3 bases; J trimming: 7 bases; junction bases outside the gene matches: 6. CDR1 LNHDA and CDR2 SQIVND come from the germline V gene (reference sequence). The rearrangement uses TRBV19 and TRBJ2-1; 10 bases agree with TRBD2. Material: CD4+ or CD8+ T cells sorted from blood, obtained in a trial of the OX40 agonist ivuxolimab. The receptor was derived from an adult with an advanced solid tumor such as melanoma, head and neck, liver or kidney cancer. The CDR3 is CASSMAASGGNEQFF. CDR3 coding DNA: TGTGCCAGTAGTATGGCGGCTAGCGGGGGAAATGAGCAGTTCTTC.